This T cell receptor beta chain was identified in a study of identical twins. Broader study findings: Within cord blood, abundant beta clonotypes carried fewer insertions, but memory repertoires showed no such trend.

Addition of a universal primer site occurred through template switching, and cDNA carried unique molecular identifiers. TCRdb recomputed calls from the 5' RACE reads with MiXCR, one row per CDR3 protein. The table has around 490,000 distinct CDR3 sequences, 15% seen once; the top ten hold roughly 0.42%. Germline CDR1 is MDHEN and CDR2 is SYDVKM. CDR3 length: 14 residues. V was trimmed by 3 bases and J by 5 bases, leaving 11 bases between them. A note on this clonotype: What it recognizes is unknown.

Separately, the same data were catalogued under a study of yellow fever vaccine responses in identical twins. This second report adds: Reportedly, twins showed a vaccine T cell response that looked partly convergent and partly personalized.

The clonotype originates from a young woman in good health. The chain joins TRBV28 to TRBJ2-1, with D possibly TRBD1 on 6 matching bases. The specimen sequenced was CD4+ T cells sorted from blood. In DNA, the CDR3 is TGTGCCAGCAGTTTGCTGGGGGCCAACAATGAGCAGTTCTTC. As protein: CASSLLGANNEQFF.